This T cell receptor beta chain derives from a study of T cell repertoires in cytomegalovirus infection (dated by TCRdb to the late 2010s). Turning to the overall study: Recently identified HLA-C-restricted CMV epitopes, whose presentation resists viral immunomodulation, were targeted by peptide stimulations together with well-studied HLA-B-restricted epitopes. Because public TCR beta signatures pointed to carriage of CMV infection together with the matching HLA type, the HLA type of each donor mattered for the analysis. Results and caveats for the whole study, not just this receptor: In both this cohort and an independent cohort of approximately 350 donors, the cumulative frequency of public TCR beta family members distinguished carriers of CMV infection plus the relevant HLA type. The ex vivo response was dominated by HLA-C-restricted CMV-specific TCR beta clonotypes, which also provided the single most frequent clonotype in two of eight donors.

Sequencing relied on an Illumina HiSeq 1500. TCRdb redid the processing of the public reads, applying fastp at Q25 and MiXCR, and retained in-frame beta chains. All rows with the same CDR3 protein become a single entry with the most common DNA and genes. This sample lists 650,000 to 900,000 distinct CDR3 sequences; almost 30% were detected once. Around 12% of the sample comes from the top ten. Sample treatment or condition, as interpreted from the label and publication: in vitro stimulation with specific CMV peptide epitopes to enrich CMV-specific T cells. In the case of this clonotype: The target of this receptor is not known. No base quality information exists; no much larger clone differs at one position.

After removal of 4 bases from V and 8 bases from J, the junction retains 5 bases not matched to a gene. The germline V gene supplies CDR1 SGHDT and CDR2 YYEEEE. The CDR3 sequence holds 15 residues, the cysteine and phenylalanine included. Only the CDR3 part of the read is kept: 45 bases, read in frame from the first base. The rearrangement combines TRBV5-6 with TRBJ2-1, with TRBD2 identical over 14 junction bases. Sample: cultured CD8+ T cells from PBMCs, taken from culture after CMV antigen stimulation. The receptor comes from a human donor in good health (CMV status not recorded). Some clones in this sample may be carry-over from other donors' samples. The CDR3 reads CASSLTSGGVDEQFF. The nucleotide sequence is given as TGTGCCAGCAGCCTGACTAGCGGGGGGGTCGATGAGCAGTTCTTC. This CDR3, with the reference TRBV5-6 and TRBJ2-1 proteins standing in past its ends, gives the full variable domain DAGVTQSPTHLIKTRGQQVTLRCSPKSGHDTVSWYQQALGQGPQFIFQYYEEEERQRGNFPDRFSGHQFPNYSSELNVNALLLGDSALYLCASSLTSGGVDEQFFGPGTRLTVL.